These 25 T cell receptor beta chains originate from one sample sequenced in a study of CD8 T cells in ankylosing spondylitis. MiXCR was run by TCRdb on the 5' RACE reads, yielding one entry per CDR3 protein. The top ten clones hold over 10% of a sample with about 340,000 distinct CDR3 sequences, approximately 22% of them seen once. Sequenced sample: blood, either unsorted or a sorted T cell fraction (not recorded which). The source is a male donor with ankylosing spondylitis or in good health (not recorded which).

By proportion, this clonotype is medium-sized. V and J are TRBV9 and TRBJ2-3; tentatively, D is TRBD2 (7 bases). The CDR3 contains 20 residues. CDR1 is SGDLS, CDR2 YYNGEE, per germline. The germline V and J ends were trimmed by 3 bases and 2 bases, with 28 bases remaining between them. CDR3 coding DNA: TGTGCCAGCAGCGCGTATTCCGGTGGGAGCGGGACAACTCTCACAGATACGCAGTATTTT. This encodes CASSAYSGGSGTTLTDTQYF.

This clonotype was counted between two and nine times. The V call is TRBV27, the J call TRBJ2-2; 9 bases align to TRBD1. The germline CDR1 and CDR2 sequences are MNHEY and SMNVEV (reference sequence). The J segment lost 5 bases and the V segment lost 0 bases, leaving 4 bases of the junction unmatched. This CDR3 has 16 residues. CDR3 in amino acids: CASSLSGTGWTGELFF. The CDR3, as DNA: TGTGCCAGCAGTTTATCCGGGACAGGGTGGACCGGGGAGCTGTTTTTT.

The CDR3 DNA reads TGTGCCAGCAGCATGAGTAATTCACCCCTCCACTTT. This codes for CASSMSNSPLHF. J is TRBJ1-6 and V is TRBV9; no clear D gene. This CDR3 spans 12 amino acids. Germline V gene data show CDR1 as SGDLS and CDR2 as YYNGEE. The V and J ends lost 4 bases and 6 bases respectively, with 5 bases between them.

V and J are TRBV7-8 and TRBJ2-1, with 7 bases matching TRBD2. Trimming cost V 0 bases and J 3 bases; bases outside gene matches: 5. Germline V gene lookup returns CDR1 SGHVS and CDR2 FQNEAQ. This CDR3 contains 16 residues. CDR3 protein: CASSLAPLAVYNEQFF. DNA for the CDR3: TGTGCCAGCAGCTTAGCCCCCCTAGCGGTCTACAATGAGCAGTTCTTC. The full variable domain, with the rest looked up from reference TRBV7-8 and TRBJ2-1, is GAGVSQSPRYKVAKRGQDVALRCDPISGHVSLFWYQQALGQGPEFLTYFQNEAQLDKSGLPSDRFFAERPEGSVSTLKIQRTQQEDSAVYLCASSLAPLAVYNEQFFGPGTRLTVL.

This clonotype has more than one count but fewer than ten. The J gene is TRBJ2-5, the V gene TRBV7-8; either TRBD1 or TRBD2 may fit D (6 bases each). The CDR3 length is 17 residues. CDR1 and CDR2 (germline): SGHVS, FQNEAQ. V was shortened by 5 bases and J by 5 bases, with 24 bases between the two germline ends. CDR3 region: CASSQVSRGHPRETQYF. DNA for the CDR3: TGTGCCAGCAGCCAAGTCTCACGGGGGCACCCACGGGAGACCCAGTACTTC.

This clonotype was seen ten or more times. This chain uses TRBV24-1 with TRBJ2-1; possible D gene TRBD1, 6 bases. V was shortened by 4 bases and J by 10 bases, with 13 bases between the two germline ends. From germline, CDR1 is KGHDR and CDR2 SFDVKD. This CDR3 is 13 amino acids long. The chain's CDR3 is CATSDTGTSEQFF. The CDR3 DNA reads TGTGCCACCAGTGACACCGGGACATCCGAGCAGTTCTTC.

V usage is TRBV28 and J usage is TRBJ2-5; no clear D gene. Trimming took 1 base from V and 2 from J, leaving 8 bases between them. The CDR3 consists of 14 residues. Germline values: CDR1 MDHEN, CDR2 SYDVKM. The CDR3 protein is CASSLYTEQETQYF. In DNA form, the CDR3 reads TGTGCCAGCAGTTTATATACAGAGCAAGAGACCCAGTACTTC.

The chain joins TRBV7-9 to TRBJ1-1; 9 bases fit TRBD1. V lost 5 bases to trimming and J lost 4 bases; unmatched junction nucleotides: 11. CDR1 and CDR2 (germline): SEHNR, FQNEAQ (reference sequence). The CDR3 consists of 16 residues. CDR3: CASSPGGQGWSTEAFF. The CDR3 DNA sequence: TGTGCCAGCAGCCCCGGAGGACAGGGGTGGAGCACTGAAGCTTTCTTT.

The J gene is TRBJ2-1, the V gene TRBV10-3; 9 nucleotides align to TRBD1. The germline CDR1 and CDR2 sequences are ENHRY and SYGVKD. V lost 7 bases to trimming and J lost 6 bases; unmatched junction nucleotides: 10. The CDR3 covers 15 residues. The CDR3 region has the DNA TGTGCCATCACTAGGGACAGGGAAGCTTCCAATGAGCAGTTCTTC. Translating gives CAITRDREASNEQFF.

As DNA, the CDR3 is TGTGCCAGCTCACCACCCGAGTTCTACTACAATGAGCAGTTCTTC. It codes for CASSPPEFYYNEQFF. This chain connects TRBV18 to TRBJ2-1; no firm D call. The germline CDR1 and CDR2 sequences are KGHSH and LQKENI. The CDR3 covers 15 residues. Trimming pared 0 bases from V and 3 bases from J, leaving 9 bases between.

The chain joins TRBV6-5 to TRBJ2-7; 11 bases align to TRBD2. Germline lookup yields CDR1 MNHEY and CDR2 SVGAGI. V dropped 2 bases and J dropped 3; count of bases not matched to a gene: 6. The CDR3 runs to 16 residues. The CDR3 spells CASSYGLSGGDYEQYF. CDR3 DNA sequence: TGTGCCAGCAGTTACGGTCTTAGCGGGGGGGACTACGAGCAGTACTTC.

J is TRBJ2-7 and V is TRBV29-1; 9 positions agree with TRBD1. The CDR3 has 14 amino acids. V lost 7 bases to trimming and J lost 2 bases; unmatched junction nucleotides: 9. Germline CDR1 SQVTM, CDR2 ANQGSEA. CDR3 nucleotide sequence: TGCAGCGCTAGGGCCGGGACAGGGACCTACGAGCAGTACTTC. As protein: CSARAGTGTYEQYF.

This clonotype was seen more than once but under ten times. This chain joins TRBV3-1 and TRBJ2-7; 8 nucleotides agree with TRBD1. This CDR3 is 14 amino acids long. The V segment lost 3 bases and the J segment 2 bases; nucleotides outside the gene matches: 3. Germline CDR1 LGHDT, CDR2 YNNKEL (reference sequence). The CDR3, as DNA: TGTGCCAGCAGCCAGGGCAGGGGGCCCTACGAGCAGTACTTC. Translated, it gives CASSQGRGPYEQYF.

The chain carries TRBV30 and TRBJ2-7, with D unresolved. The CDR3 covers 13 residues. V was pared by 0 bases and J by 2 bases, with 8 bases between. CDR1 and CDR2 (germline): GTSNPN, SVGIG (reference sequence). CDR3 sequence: CAWSVGKTYEQYF. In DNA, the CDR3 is TGTGCCTGGAGTGTGGGGAAAACCTACGAGCAGTACTTC.

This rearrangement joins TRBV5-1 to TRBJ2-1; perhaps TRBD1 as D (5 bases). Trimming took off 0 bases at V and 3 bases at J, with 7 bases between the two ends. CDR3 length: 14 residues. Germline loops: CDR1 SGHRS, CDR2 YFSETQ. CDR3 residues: CASSLVQGYNEQFF. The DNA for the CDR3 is TGCGCCAGCAGCTTGGTTCAGGGCTACAATGAGCAGTTCTTC.

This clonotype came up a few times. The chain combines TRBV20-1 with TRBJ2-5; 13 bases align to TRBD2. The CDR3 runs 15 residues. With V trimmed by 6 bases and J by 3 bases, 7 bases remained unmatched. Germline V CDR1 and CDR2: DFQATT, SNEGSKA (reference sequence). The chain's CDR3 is CSASGLAGDEETQYF. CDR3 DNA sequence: TGCAGTGCCTCCGGACTAGCGGGGGATGAAGAGACCCAGTACTTC.

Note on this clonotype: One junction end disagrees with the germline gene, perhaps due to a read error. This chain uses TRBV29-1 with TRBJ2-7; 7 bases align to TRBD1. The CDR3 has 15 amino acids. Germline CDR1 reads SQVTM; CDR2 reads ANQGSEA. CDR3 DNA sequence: TGTAGCGTCGATGTTTGGCACAGGGGTTTCTACGAGCAGTACTTC. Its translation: CSVDVWHRGFYEQYF.

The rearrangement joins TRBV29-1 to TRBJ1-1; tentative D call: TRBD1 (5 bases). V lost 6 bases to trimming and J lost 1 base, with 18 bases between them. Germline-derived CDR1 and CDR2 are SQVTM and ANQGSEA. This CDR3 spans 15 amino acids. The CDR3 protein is CSVEDYSGPNTEAFF. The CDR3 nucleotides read TGCAGCGTCGAGGATTATTCGGGACCGAACACTGAAGCTTTCTTT.

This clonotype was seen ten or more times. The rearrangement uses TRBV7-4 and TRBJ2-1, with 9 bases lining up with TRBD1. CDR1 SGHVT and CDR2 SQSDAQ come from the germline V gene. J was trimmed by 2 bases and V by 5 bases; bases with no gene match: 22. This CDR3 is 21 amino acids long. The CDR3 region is CASSINHQGGQGVCPYNEQFF. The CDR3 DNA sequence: TGTGCCAGCAGCATAAACCATCAGGGGGGACAGGGTGTTTGTCCCTACAATGAGCAGTTCTTC.

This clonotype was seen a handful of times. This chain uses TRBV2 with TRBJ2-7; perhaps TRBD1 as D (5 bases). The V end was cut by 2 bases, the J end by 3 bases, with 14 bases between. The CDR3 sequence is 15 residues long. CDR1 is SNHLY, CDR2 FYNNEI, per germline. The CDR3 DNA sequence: TGTGCCAGCAGTGAATACGCGGCAGGGAACTACGAGCAGTACTTC. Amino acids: CASSEYAAGNYEQYF.

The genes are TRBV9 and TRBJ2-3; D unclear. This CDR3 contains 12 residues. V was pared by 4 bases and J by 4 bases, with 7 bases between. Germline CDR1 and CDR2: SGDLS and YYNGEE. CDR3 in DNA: TGTGCCAGCAGCCCCCGCCCAGATACGCAGTATTTT. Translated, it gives CASSPRPDTQYF.

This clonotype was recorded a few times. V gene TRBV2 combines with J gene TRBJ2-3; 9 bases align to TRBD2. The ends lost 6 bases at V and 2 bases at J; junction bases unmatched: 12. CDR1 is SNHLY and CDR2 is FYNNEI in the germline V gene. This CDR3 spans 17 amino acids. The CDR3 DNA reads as TGTGCCAGCAGGACCGCCGGGACTAGCAGGCCCACAGATACGCAGTATTTT. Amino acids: CASRTAGTSRPTDTQYF.

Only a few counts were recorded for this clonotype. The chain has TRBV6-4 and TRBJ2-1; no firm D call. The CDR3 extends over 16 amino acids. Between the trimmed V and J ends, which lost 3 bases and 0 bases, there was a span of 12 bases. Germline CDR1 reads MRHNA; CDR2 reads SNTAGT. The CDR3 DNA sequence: TGTGCCAGCAGTGAAGAAGCCGGCAGCTCCTACAATGAGCAGTTCTTC. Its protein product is CASSEEAGSSYNEQFF.

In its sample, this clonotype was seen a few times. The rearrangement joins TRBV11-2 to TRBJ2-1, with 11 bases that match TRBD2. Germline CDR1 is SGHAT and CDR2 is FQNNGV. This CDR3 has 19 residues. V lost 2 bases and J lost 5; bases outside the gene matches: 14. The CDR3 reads CASSLSPSLTSGGDNEQFF. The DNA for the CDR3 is TGTGCCAGCAGCTTAAGTCCCTCCCTAACTAGCGGGGGTGACAATGAGCAGTTCTTC.

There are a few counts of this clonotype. The CDR3 is CASMGNTGELFF. In DNA, the CDR3 is TGTGCCAGCATGGGGAACACCGGGGAGCTGTTTTTT. This chain connects TRBV6-4 to TRBJ2-2, with D unclear. Germline CDR1 is MRHNA and CDR2 is SNTAGT. Trimming cost V 7 bases and J 1 base, with 4 bases left between them. The CDR3 is 12 residues long.